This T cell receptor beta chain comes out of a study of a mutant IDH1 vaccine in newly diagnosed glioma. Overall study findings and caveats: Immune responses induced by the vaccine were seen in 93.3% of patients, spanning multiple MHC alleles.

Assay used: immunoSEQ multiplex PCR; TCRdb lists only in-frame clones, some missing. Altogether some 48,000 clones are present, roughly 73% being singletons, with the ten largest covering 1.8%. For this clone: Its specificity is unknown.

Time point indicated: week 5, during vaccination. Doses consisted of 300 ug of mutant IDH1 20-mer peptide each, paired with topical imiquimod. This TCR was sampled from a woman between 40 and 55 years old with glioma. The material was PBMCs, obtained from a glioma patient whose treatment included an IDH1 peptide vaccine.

The CDR3 sequence is CASSMGQPNEKLFF. For the CDR3, the DNA is TGTGCCAGTAGTATGGGGCAGCCTAATGAAAAACTGTTTTTT. This sequence joins TRBV19 and TRBJ1-4; TRBD1 might be the D (5 bases). Germline loops: CDR1 LNHDA, CDR2 SQIVND (reference sequence). This CDR3 is built from 14 residues. V was pared by 3 bases and J by 3 bases, with 8 bases between.